This TCR beta chain was recovered during a study of T cells in Graves' hyperthyroidism and ophthalmopathy. Findings of the study overall: Stable hyperthyroidism and ophthalmopathy were separated using 13 V-J signatures. Researchers found most expanded thyroid clonotypes above 0.001 in blood as well.

RNA transcripts served as the template for amplifying TCR beta CDR3 regions. First-round RT-PCR of the TCR CDR3 relied on the HTBI primer set. Each CDR3 protein gets one entry after TCRdb re-called the multiplex PCR reads with MiXCR. The table has almost 600,000 distinct CDR3 sequences, 46% seen once. This clonotype was detected ten times or more. What it binds is unknown. V was clipped by 3 bases and J by 2 bases, with 7 bases between them. The CDR3 extends over 13 amino acids. If no ophthalmopathy progression occurred within 18 months, Graves' hyperthyroidism was stable. Investigators excluded patients with uncontrolled infection, other autoimmune disease, pregnancy or lactation.

The sequence was obtained from a young woman with Graves' hyperthyroidism. Input material: peripheral blood or thyroid tissue (not recorded which). V and J are TRBV12-3 or TRBV12-4 and TRBJ1-2; TRBD1 might be the D (5 bases). This CDR3 is CASSFWGNYGYTF. CDR3 in DNA: TGTGCCAGCAGTTTCTGGGGGAACTATGGCTACACCTTC.